These T cell receptor beta chains were read from a single sample in a study of OX40 agonist ivuxolimab in advanced cancers. Libraries were prepared by immunoSEQ multiplex PCR; TCRdb keeps only in-frame clonotypes and omits some of them. Among 95,000 to 150,000 clones, around 89% were seen once, and the ten largest hold approximately 0.51%. The sample in question was CD4+ or CD8+ T cells sorted from blood, obtained in a trial of the OX40 agonist ivuxolimab. These receptors were taken from an adult with an advanced solid tumor such as melanoma, head and neck, liver or kidney cancer. Each CDR3 is given with its conserved first and last residue. The D gene is left open where the match is weak. Not every row has a clone size; where given, it reads once, few, many or a size class.

V gene,clone size,J gene,D gene,CDR3 length,CDR3 DNA,CDR3 protein
TRBV11-2,NA,TRBJ2-7,NA,13,TGTGCCAGCAGCCCTGGGCTGGGATACGAGCAGTACTTC,CASSPGLGYEQYF
TRBV10-3,once,TRBJ1-2,NA,14,TGTGCCATCAGTGACAGAGGGTTAGACTATGGCTACACCTTC,CAISDRGLDYGYTF
TRBV9,once,TRBJ2-3,NA,11,TGTGCCAGCAGCGTCGAAGATACGCAGTATTTT,CASSVEDTQYF
TRBV27,NA,TRBJ1-5,NA,15,TGTGCCAGCTCCCCACCAGGGAATAGCAATCAGCCCCAGCATTTT,CASSPPGNSNQPQHF
TRBV11-2,NA,TRBJ2-5,NA,16,TGTGCCAGCAGCTTAAGTATGGTTTCGGCGACAGAGACCCAGTACTTC,CASSLSMVSATETQYF
TRBV6-6,NA,TRBJ2-7,TRBD1,13,TGTGCCAGCAGCTCGGACAGGCCCTACGAGCAGTACTTC,CASSSDRPYEQYF
TRBV28,NA,TRBJ2-4,NA,17,TGTGCCAGCAGTTTAGGCGTTCAAAGTCTAGCCAAAAACATTCAGTACTTC,CASSLGVQSLAKNIQYF
TRBV5-1,NA,TRBJ2-3,NA,16,TGCGCCAGCGCTCGGGCGGGGCCGGCTTACACAGATACGCAGTATTTT,CASARAGPAYTDTQYF
TRBV6-5,NA,TRBJ1-6,NA,14,TGTGCCAGCAGCCAGGGGCCTTATAATTCACCCCTCCACTTT,CASSQGPYNSPLHF
TRBV7-3,NA,TRBJ2-6,NA,16,TGTGCCAGCTCCCTTGTCGGGGGCGCTGGGGCCAACGTCCTGACTTTC,CASSLVGGAGANVLTF
TRBV9,NA,TRBJ1-1,NA,15,TGTGCCAGCAGCCCCGTCCACAGGGCAGACGCTGAAGCTTTCTTT,CASSPVHRADAEAFF
TRBV7-2,NA,TRBJ2-2,NA,15,TGTGCCAGCAGCTTGGGGGGATATAACACCGGGGAGCTGTTTTTT,CASSLGGYNTGELFF
TRBV7-3,NA,TRBJ2-2,NA,15,TGTGCCAGCAGCTTACAGGGAGGGAACACCGGGGAGCTGTTTTTT,CASSLQGGNTGELFF
TRBV7-9,NA,TRBJ2-2,NA,15,TGTGCCAGCACCCCAGGGGGGGCCGGCACCGGGGAGCTGTTTTTT,CASTPGGAGTGELFF
TRBV28,NA,TRBJ1-5,TRBD1,13,TGTGCCAGCACCAGAACAGGGGTCCAGCCCCAGCATTTT,CASTRTGVQPQHF
TRBV19,once,TRBJ2-1,TRBD2,16,TGTGCCAGTCGATCCCTTTTAGCGGGGGCCTACAATGAGCAGTTCTTC,CASRSLLAGAYNEQFF
TRBV4-3,NA,TRBJ2-7,NA,15,TGCGCCAGCAGCCAAGATAGAGGCAGTTCCTACGAGCAGTACTTC,CASSQDRGSSYEQYF
TRBV9,few,TRBJ2-1,TRBD2,16,TGTGCCAGCAGCGGGCGGGGGGCCAGCTCCTACAATGAGCAGTTCTTC,CASSGRGASSYNEQFF
TRBV6-6,few,TRBJ1-6,NA,16,TGTGCCAGCAGTTACAGGGGAGGAGCCTATAATTCACCCCTCCACTTT,CASSYRGGAYNSPLHF
TRBV2,NA,TRBJ1-3,TRBD1,12,TGTGCCAACGGACAGGGAGGAAACACCATATATTTT,CANGQGGNTIYF
TRBV23-1,NA,TRBJ2-3,TRBD2,15,TGCGCCAGCAGTCAATCCTGGGGGGGGACAGATACGCAGTATTTT,CASSQSWGGTDTQYF
TRBV7-9,NA,TRBJ2-1,NA,16,TGTGCCAGCAGCTTAGCCCGGGGACTTACTTACAATGAGCAGTTCTTC,CASSLARGLTYNEQFF
TRBV5-1,NA,TRBJ2-5,TRBD1,13,TGCGCCAGCAGCGCGACAGGGGGAGAGACCCAGTACTTC,CASSATGGETQYF
TRBV6-6,NA,TRBJ2-2,TRBD1,14,TGTGCCAGCAGTCGACAGGGTGGGGCCGGGGAGCTGTTTTTT,CASSRQGGAGELFF
TRBV2,NA,TRBJ1-2,NA,12,TGTGCCAGCAGTACAAGCAACTATGGCTACACCTTC,CASSTSNYGYTF
TRBV7-2,NA,TRBJ2-5,TRBD1,14,TGTGCCAGCAGGCCGTGGACAGGGGTGGAGACCCAGTACTTC,CASRPWTGVETQYF
TRBV10-2,NA,TRBJ1-4,TRBD1,15,TGCGCCAGCAATCCGGGACAGGCTCTTAATGAAAAACTGTTTTTT,CASNPGQALNEKLFF
TRBV7-2,NA,TRBJ1-1,NA,15,TGTGCCAGCAGCTTACTCGGGAGTATAGGGACTGAAGCTTTCTTT,CASSLLGSIGTEAFF